The 24 T cell receptor beta chains below come from one sample, sequenced in a study of preoperative IRX-2 immunotherapy in early breast cancer. Clones were sequenced by immunoSEQ multiplex PCR, and TCRdb holds only the in-frame ones, with some missing. Of about 19,000 clones listed, approximately 86% are singletons. The treatment here: preoperative locoregional IRX-2 cytokine immunotherapy. The sequenced sample was lymph node tissue, obtained after IRX-2 immunotherapy. These receptor sequences come from a human donor with breast cancer.

The V and J genes are TRBV19 and TRBJ2-3; 7 positions agree with TRBD2. The CDR3 is made up of 16 amino acids. J gave up 0 bases and V 6 bases, and 9 bases lay outside the gene matches. Per the germline V gene, CDR1 is LNHDA and CDR2 is SQIVND (reference sequence). Written as DNA, the CDR3 is TGTGCCAGTAGCATGCCCGGCGGGGGTAGCACAGATACGCAGTATTTT. Its protein product is CASSMPGGGSTDTQYF.

This clone was picked up one time. V and J are TRBV29-1 and TRBJ2-7, with TRBD2 as a possible D gene (5 bases). V was trimmed by 5 bases and J by 2 bases, leaving 10 bases between them. CDR1 SQVTM and CDR2 ANQGSEA come from the germline V gene. CDR3 length: 12 amino acids. Here the CDR3 DNA reads TGCAGCGTTAACTTCGGGACCTACGAGCAGTACTTC. Translating gives CSVNFGTYEQYF.

V and J are TRBV19 and TRBJ1-1; perhaps TRBD1 as D (5 bases). V was trimmed by 5 bases and J by 0 bases, leaving 10 bases between them. Germline V gene data show CDR1 as LNHDA and CDR2 as SQIVND (reference sequence). This CDR3 spans 14 amino acids. The CDR3 DNA follows: TGTGCCAGTAGTGAGGGGCGGCTGAACACTGAAGCTTTCTTT. Amino acids: CASSEGRLNTEAFF.

The rearrangement uses TRBV18 and TRBJ2-5, with D unclear. Germline CDR1 and CDR2: KGHSH and LQKENI. The V end lost 1 base, the J end lost 3 bases, and 9 bases lay between the germline ends. This CDR3 spans 14 amino acids. As DNA, the CDR3 is TGTGCCAGCTCACCACGGACGGCAGAAGAGACCCAGTACTTC. Translation: CASSPRTAEETQYF.

V usage is TRBV29-1 and J usage is TRBJ1-4; 7 bases line up with TRBD1. The germline V gene has CDR1 SQVTM and CDR2 ANQGSEA. Trimming removed 4 bases from V and 8 bases from J; junction bases left unmatched: 4. CDR3 length equals 12 residues. The CDR3 protein is CSVATGHEKLFF. CDR3 DNA sequence: TGCAGCGTTGCGACAGGGCACGAAAAACTGTTTTTT.

The chain couples TRBV6-7 to TRBJ1-2; TRBD1 matches at 11 bases. TRBV6-7 qualifies as an ORF whose function is uncertain. The trim removed 1 base at V and 5 bases at J, leaving 0 bases unmatched. The CDR3 consists of 14 residues. The CDR3 coding sequence is TGTGCCAGCAGTTACTGGGACAGGGGGTATGGCTACACCTTC. Translation gives CASSYWDRGYGYTF.

The rearrangement uses TRBV18 and TRBJ1-6, with D possibly being TRBD1 (5 bases). The CDR3 extends over 14 amino acids. Germline lookup yields CDR1 KGHSH and CDR2 LQKENI. V was cut by 3 bases and J by 10 bases, with 13 bases left in between. CDR3 in DNA: TGTGCCAGCTCACCGGAGGGGTTAAGCTCACCCCTCCACTTT. It translates to CASSPEGLSSPLHF. The full variable domain, its missing parts supplied by reference TRBV18 and TRBJ1-6, is NAGVMQNPRHLVRRRGQEARLRCSPMKGHSHVYWYRQLPEEGLKFMVYLQKENIIDESGMPKERFSAEFPKEGPSILRIQQVVRGDSAAYFCASSPEGLSSPLHFGNGTRLTVT.

This clone was detected once. The rearrangement joins TRBV19 to TRBJ1-6; a weak D match, TRBD1 (6 bases). The germline CDR1 and CDR2 sequences are LNHDA and SQIVND (reference sequence). Trimming left V 4 bases short and J 0 bases short, with 10 bases between. The CDR3 has 16 residues. This chain's CDR3 is CASSTMDSSYNSPLHF. Written as DNA, the CDR3 is TGTGCCAGTAGTACGATGGACAGCTCCTATAATTCACCCCTCCACTTT.

The chain links TRBV30 to TRBJ1-6, with D possibly TRBD1 on 6 matching bases. V shed 0 bases and J shed 3 bases, with 6 bases lying between them. This CDR3 contains 14 residues. Germline CDR1 is GTSNPN and CDR2 is SVGIG (reference sequence). CDR3 nucleotides: TGTGCCTGGAGTGTACAGGGCTATAATTCACCCCTCCACTTT. Its protein product is CAWSVQGYNSPLHF.

The chain has TRBV28 and TRBJ2-1; 10 bases align to TRBD2. V lost 3 bases, J lost 7 bases, and 6 bases stayed unmatched. Germline CDR1 and CDR2: MDHEN and SYDVKM. CDR3 length equals 15 residues. The CDR3 reads CASSFSSGGGNEQFF. The CDR3 region has the DNA TGTGCCAGCAGTTTTTCTAGCGGGGGTGGGAATGAGCAGTTCTTC.

The chain is built from TRBV28 and TRBJ1-5; possibly TRBD1 for D (5 bases). With 7 bases removed from V and 6 bases from J, the gap between germline ends came to 13 bases. This CDR3 is 13 amino acids long. CDR1 MDHEN and CDR2 SYDVKM come from the germline V gene. DNA of the CDR3: TGTGCCAGCACCGAATTCCAGGGTCAGCCCCAGCATTTT. The encoded protein is CASTEFQGQPQHF. Full variable domain (remainder filled in from reference TRBV28 and TRBJ1-5): DVKVTQSSRYLVKRTGEKVFLECVQDMDHENMFWYRQDPGLGLRLIYFSYDVKMKEKGDIPEGYSVSREKKERFSLILESASTNQTSMYLCASTEFQGQPQHFGDGTRLSIL.

V usage is TRBV30 and J usage is TRBJ1-4; D not certain. V was shortened by 3 bases and J by 4 bases, with 12 bases between the two germline ends. Germline CDR1 GTSNPN, CDR2 SVGIG (reference sequence). The CDR3 covers 14 residues. This CDR3 is CAWRKGGGNEKLFF. The CDR3 coding sequence is TGTGCCTGGAGAAAGGGCGGAGGTAATGAAAAACTGTTTTTT.

V and J are TRBV29-1 and TRBJ2-2, with D possibly matching TRBD2 (6 bases). The V gene lost 6 bases and the J gene lost 2 bases, with 16 bases spanning the gap. Germline CDR1 is SQVTM and CDR2 is ANQGSEA. The CDR3 totals 15 residues. CDR3 residues: CSVGRRVDNTGELFF. The CDR3 nucleotides are TGCAGCGTGGGACGGAGGGTTGACAACACCGGGGAGCTGTTTTTT.

J is TRBJ1-5 and V is TRBV30; D might be TRBD1 (6 bases). V was pared by 0 bases and J by 5 bases, with 14 bases between. Looked up from germline, CDR1 is GTSNPN and CDR2 is SVGIG (reference sequence). This CDR3 comprises 15 residues. The CDR3 spells CAWSVPVGGHQPQHF. In DNA form, the CDR3 reads TGTGCCTGGAGTGTACCGGTGGGGGGCCATCAGCCCCAGCATTTT.

A few counts support this clone. The rearrangement joins TRBV19 to TRBJ1-1, with no clear D. Germline CDR1 and CDR2: LNHDA and SQIVND (reference sequence). The CDR3 totals 14 residues. Trimming took off 3 bases at V and 0 bases at J, with 8 bases between the two ends. The CDR3 loop is CASSIKAMNTEAFF. The CDR3 bases are TGTGCCAGTAGTATTAAGGCTATGAACACTGAAGCTTTCTTT.

This rearrangement joins TRBV23-1 to TRBJ1-2, with 9 bases lining up with TRBD1. TRBV23-1 is an ORF; its function is uncertain. CDR3 length equals 14 residues. J gave up 7 bases and V 6 bases, and 9 bases lay outside the gene matches. The CDR3 spells CASSQEGQGPGYTF. The DNA of the CDR3 is TGCGCCAGCAGCCAAGAGGGACAGGGTCCTGGCTACACCTTC.

V gene TRBV11-3 combines with J gene TRBJ2-5; 7 positions match TRBD1. The CDR3 loop spans 16 amino acids. V dropped 5 bases and J dropped 4; count of bases not matched to a gene: 13. Germline loops: CDR1 SGHNT, CDR2 YENEEA. The DNA for the CDR3 is TGTGCCAGCAGCCAAGGTCACAGCCCAGGGGGAGAGACCCAGTACTTC. It specifies CASSQGHSPGGETQYF.

The genes are TRBV4-1 and TRBJ2-2; TRBD1 agrees at 9 bases. V lost 1 base, J lost 4 bases, and 16 bases stayed unmatched. Germline V gene sequence: CDR1 MGHRA, CDR2 YSYEKL. This CDR3 region has 20 residues. The CDR3 region has the DNA TGCGCCAGCAGCCAAGGAGGGACAGGGATATCCGGGAGGCCCACCGGGGAGCTGTTTTTT. It specifies CASSQGGTGISGRPTGELFF.

This clone has more than one count but fewer than ten. V usage is TRBV25-1 and J usage is TRBJ1-1; no firm D call. V lost 1 base, J lost 4 bases, and 7 bases lay in between. The CDR3 spans 13 residues. Germline CDR1 MGHDK, CDR2 SYGVNS. Here the CDR3 reads CASSEWGGTEAFF. CDR3 bases: TGTGCCAGCAGTGAATGGGGTGGCACTGAAGCTTTCTTT.

The chain recombines TRBV5-1 with TRBJ1-1; 9 bases align to TRBD1. The V gene end was trimmed by 6 bases and the J gene end by 0 bases; junction bases not matched to a gene: 6. Germline V gene sequence: CDR1 SGHRS, CDR2 YFSETQ. The CDR3 consists of 15 residues. The CDR3 loop is CASKKGQGMNTEAFF. Written as DNA, the CDR3 is TGCGCCAGCAAAAAGGGACAGGGCATGAACACTGAAGCTTTCTTT.

The chain links TRBV11-3 to TRBJ1-1; TRBD1 matches at 11 bases. This CDR3 contains 15 residues. With 1 base clipped from V and 5 bases from J, the junction kept 3 bases outside the gene matches. The germline CDR1 and CDR2 sequences are SGHNT and YENEEA. This CDR3 reads CASSLGTGGSTEAFF. The CDR3, as DNA: TGTGCCAGCAGCTTAGGGACAGGGGGCAGTACTGAAGCTTTCTTT.

The genes are TRBV28 and TRBJ2-3; possibly TRBD1 for D (6 bases). V was cut by 4 bases and J by 4 bases, with 15 bases left in between. The CDR3 is 15 residues long. The V gene's germline CDR1 is MDHEN and CDR2 SYDVKM. The CDR3 DNA is TGTGCCAGCAGTTCTTTGCCATCAGGGGCAGATACGCAGTATTTT. The encoded protein is CASSSLPSGADTQYF.

The chain joins TRBV19 to TRBJ2-3; 10 nucleotides line up with TRBD1. Germline loops: CDR1 LNHDA, CDR2 SQIVND (reference sequence). V shed 1 base and J 4 bases; nucleotides not matched to a gene: 8. This CDR3 contains 17 residues. CDR3 amino acids: CASSIADRGRVADTQYF. Written as DNA, the CDR3 is TGTGCCAGTAGTATAGCTGACAGGGGGCGAGTAGCAGATACGCAGTATTTT.

The rearrangement joins TRBV6-8 to TRBJ1-1; D gene unclear. The CDR3 has 14 residues. Trimming shortened V by 5 bases and J by 0 bases, and 10 bases separated the two germline ends. Germline V gives CDR1 MNHGY, CDR2 SAAAGT. The CDR3 is CASSRERMNTEAFF. The CDR3 coding sequence is TGTGCCAGCAGTAGGGAGCGGATGAACACTGAAGCTTTCTTT.